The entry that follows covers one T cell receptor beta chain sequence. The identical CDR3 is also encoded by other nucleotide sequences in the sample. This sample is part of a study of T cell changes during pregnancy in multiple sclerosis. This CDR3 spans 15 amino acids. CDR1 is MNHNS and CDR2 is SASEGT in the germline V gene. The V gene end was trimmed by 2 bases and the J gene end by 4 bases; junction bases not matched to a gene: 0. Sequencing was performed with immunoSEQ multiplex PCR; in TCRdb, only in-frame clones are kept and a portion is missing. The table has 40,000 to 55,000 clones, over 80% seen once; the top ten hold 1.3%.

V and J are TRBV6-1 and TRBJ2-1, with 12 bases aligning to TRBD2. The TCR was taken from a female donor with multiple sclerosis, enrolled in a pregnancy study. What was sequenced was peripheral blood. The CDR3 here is CASSELAGGYNEQFF. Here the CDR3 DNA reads TGTGCCAGCAGTGAACTAGCGGGAGGGTACAATGAGCAGTTCTTC.